This T cell receptor beta chain was sequenced during a study of shared clonotypes between healthy human individuals. As regards this clone: The antigen is not known.

Researchers divided each subset's genomic DNA evenly across several immunoSEQ plates. The repertoire was sequenced with immunoSEQ multiplex PCR; TCRdb's copy has only in-frame clones and lacks some. The sample yields under 300,000 clones, 50% to 80% seen once. Trimming left V 4 bases short and J 7 bases short, with 13 bases between. Germline V gene sequence: CDR1 SQVTM, CDR2 ANQGSEA. The length of the CDR3 is 13 residues. CD4+ cell separation produced CD45RA+ naive and CD45RA-negative memory subsets. Study-wide results and limits: As a rule, naive subsets had a larger estimated richness than memory subsets.

Sequencing was performed on memory CD4+ T cells sorted from blood. The subset is: CD45RA-negative fraction. This rearrangement joins TRBV29-1 to TRBJ1-4, with D unclear. This receptor was identified in a man aged 25 to 40 in good health. The CDR3 DNA reads as TGCAGCGTTGGTGTCCGGGGAAGTGAAAAACTGTTTTTT. Translation gives CSVGVRGSEKLFF.